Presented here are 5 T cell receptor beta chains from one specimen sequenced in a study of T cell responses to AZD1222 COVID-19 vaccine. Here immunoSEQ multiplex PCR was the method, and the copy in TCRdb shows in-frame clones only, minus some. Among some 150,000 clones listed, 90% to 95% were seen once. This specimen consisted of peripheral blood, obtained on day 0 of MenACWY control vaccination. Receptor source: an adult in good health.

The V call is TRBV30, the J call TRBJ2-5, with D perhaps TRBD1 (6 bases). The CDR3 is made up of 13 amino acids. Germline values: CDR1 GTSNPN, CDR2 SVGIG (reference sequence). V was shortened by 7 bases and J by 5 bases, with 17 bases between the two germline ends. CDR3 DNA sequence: TGTGCCTACTACCTACAGGGCTCCGAGACCCAGTACTTC. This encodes CAYYLQGSETQYF.

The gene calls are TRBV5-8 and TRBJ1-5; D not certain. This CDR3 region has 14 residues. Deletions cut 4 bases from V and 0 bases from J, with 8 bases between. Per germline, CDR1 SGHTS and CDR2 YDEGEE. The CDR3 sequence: CASSQDYSNQPQHF. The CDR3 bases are TGTGCCAGCAGCCAAGACTATAGCAATCAGCCCCAGCATTTT. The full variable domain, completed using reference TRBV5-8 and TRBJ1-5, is EAGVTQSPTHLIKTRGQQATLRCSPISGHTSVYWYQQALGLGLQFLLWYDEGEERNRGNFPPRFSGRQFPNYSSELNVNALELEDSALYLCASSQDYSNQPQHFGDGTRLSIL.

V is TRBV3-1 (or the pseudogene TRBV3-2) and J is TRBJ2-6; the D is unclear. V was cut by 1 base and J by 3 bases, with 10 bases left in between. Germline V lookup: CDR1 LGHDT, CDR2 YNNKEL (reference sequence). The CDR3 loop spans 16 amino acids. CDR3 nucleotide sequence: TGTGCCAGCAGCCAAGCAAGGGCGTTTGGGGCCAACGTCCTGACTTTC. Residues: CASSQARAFGANVLTF.

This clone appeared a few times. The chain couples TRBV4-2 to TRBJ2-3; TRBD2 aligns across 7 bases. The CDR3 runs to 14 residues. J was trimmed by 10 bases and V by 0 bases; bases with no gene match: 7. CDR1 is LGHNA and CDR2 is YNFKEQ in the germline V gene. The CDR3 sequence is CASSQEGDYLAQYF. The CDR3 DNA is TGTGCCAGCAGCCAAGAAGGGGACTATCTCGCGCAGTATTTT.

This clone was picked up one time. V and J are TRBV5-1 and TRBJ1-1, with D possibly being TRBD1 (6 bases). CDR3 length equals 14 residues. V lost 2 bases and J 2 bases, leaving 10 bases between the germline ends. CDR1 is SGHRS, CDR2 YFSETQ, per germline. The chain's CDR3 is CASSFTGINTEAFF. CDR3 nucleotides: TGCGCCAGCAGCTTTACAGGGATAAACACTGAAGCTTTCTTT.